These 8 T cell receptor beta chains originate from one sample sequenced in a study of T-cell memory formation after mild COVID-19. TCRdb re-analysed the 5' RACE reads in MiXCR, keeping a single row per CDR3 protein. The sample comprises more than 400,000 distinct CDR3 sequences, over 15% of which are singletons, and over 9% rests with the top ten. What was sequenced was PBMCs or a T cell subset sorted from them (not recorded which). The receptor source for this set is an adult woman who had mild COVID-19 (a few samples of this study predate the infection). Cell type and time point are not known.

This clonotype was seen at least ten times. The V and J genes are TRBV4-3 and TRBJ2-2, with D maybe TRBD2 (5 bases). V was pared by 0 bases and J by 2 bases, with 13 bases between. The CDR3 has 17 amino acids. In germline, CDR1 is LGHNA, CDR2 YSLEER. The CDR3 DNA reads TGCGCCAGCAGCCAAGATATTGAGGGTTCCAACACCGGGGAGCTGTTTTTT. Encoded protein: CASSQDIEGSNTGELFF.

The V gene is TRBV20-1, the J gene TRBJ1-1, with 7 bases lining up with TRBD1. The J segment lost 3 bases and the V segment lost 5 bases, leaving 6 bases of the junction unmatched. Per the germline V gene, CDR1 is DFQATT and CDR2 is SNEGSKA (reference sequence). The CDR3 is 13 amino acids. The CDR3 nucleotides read TGCAGTGCTTCCGGACAGGTCTACACTGAAGCTTTCTTT. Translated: CSASGQVYTEAFF.

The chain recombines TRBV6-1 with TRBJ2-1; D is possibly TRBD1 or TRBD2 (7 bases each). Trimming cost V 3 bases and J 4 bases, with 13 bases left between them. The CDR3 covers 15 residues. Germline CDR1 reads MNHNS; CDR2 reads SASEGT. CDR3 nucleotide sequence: TGTGCCAGCAGTGACAGGGGGGGGTCTTACAATGAGCAGTTCTTC. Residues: CASSDRGGSYNEQFF.

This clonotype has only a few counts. CDR3 sequence reads: CASSVRGRGGETQYF. The CDR3 DNA sequence: TGTGCCAGCAGCGTAAGAGGGAGGGGAGGAGAGACCCAGTACTTC. The V and J genes are TRBV9 and TRBJ2-5; the match to TRBD2 covers 7 bases. V trimming: 1 base; J trimming: 4 bases; junction bases outside the gene matches: 7. CDR1 and CDR2 (germline): SGDLS, YYNGEE. The CDR3 extends over 15 amino acids.

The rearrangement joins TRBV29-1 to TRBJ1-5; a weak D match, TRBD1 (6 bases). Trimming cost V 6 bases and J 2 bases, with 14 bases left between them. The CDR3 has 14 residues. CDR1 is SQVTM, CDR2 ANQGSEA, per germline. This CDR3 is CSVMDRGGNQPQHF. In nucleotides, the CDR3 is TGCAGCGTCATGGACAGAGGGGGCAATCAGCCCCAGCATTTT.

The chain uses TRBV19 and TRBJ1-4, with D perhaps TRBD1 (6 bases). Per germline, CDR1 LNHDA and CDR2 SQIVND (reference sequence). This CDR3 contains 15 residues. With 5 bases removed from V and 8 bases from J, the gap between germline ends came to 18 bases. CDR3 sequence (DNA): TGTGCCAGTAGTTTAATACAGGGCTTGGAGGAAAAACTGTTTTTT. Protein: CASSLIQGLEEKLFF.

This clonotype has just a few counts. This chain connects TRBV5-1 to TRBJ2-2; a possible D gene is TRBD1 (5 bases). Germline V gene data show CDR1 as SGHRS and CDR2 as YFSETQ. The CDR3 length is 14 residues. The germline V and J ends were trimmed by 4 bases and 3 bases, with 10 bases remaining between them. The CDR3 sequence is CASSVDTHTGELFF. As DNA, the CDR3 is TGCGCCAGCAGCGTGGACACCCACACCGGGGAGCTGTTTTTT.

CDR3 residues: CASSYGLAQFF. The CDR3 nucleotides are TGTGCCAGCAGTTACGGGCTAGCGCAGTTCTTC. The J gene is TRBJ2-1, the V gene TRBV27; TRBD2 might be the D (5 bases). Trimming removed 4 bases at V and 12 bases at J, with 10 bases between. CDR3 size: 11 residues. Germline V CDR1 and CDR2: MNHEY, SMNVEV (reference sequence).